Included here is one TCR beta chain sequence, with context. What it binds is unknown. The data belong to a study of graft-versus-host responses after intestinal transplantation. Study-wide context: For approximately three years after anti-thymocyte globulin induction, all recipients took tacrolimus and steroids. Study results and limitations: Some patients had graft-donor T cell macrochimerism, and their allografts showed high graft-versus-host to host-versus-graft clonal ratios. GvH clones were found in recipient marrow; some appeared first in ileum or blood.

V was trimmed by 6 bases and J by 4 bases, leaving 12 bases between them. From germline, CDR1 is MNHEY and CDR2 SVGAGI. This CDR3 is 13 amino acids long. The method was immunoSEQ multiplex PCR; TCRdb's version includes in-frame clones alone and lacks a portion of them. The table records around 130,000 clones, about 92% of them present only once. V usage is TRBV6-5 and J usage is TRBJ1-2; the D gene is possibly TRBD1 (6 bases). The receptor was isolated from a human donor who received an intestinal transplant. The sample in question was unstimulated CD4+ T cells sorted from spleen or lymph node cells, obtained before intestinal transplant. CDR3 region: CASRLGQFYGYTF. CDR3 sequence (DNA): TGTGCCAGCAGACTAGGACAGTTCTATGGCTACACCTTC.